This T cell receptor (beta chain) stems from a study of blood T cell repertoires in COVID-19. Study-wide context: The study drew acute and convalescent COVID-19 samples from the United States, Italy and Spain. PBMCs, B-cell-depleted T cells, or T cells were the source of the cDNA or gDNA that made up the material.

The CDR3 covers 19 residues. Germline CDR1 and CDR2: SGHRS and YFSETQ. After removal of 0 bases from V and 0 bases from J, the junction contained 10 bases not matched to a gene. This clone has a handful of counts. In the original analysis: Reference gene primer amplification yielded estimated nucleated cell counts. Using immunoSEQ multiplex PCR, the repertoire was profiled, and TCRdb retains in-frame clones only, with some absent. V, J and clone size derive from that table, while D and trimming were established from the DNA sequence. The sample contains about 210,000 clones, around nine tenths of which appear only once.

The chain couples TRBV5-1 to TRBJ2-1; 9 bases match TRBD2. The sample comprised peripheral blood. This TCR derives from a woman aged 40 to 49 with acute or convalescent COVID-19. CDR3 in DNA: TGCGCCAGCAGCTTGGCCAGCGGGGGGTCCCACAGCTCCTACAATGAGCAGTTCTTC. As protein: CASSLASGGSHSSYNEQFF.